This T cell receptor beta chain is drawn from a study of T cell responses to AZD1222 COVID-19 vaccine. Of note for this clone: The antigen is unknown.

Study observations and caveats: Once two AZD1222 doses were given, Spike-specific TCR breadth and depth went up.

Only in-frame clones appear in the TCRdb table, and some are missing; sequencing was by immunoSEQ multiplex PCR. The table includes roughly 120,000 clones, more than 65% detected once. The CDR3 runs 16 residues. V was clipped by 6 bases and J by 0 bases; unmatched bases: 7. From germline, CDR1 is MDHEN and CDR2 SYDVKM. This rearrangement joins TRBV28 to TRBJ1-3; 8 bases line up with TRBD1. The specimen was peripheral blood, collected on day 0 of AZD1222 vaccination. The source is an adult in good health. The DNA of the CDR3 is TGTGCCAGCAGCCGATCAGGGGGCCTCTCTGGAAACACCATATATTTT. It yields the protein CASSRSGGLSGNTIYF.